What follows describes a single T cell receptor (beta chain). Produced via immunoSEQ multiplex PCR; TCRdb's table is partial and in-frame only. The sample has over 25,000 clones; under 90% are singletons. This sample stems from a study of lymphopenia after photon versus proton radiotherapy. The material sequenced was peripheral blood, taken from a patient treated with photon-based radiotherapy. The receptor's source is a woman aged 50 to 65 with pancreatic cancer.

The CDR3: CASSALDRLGEQYF. As DNA, the CDR3 is TGTGCCAGCAGCGCCCTGGACAGGTTGGGCGAGCAGTACTTC. The chain uses TRBV9 and TRBJ2-7, with TRBD1 identical over 7 bases. This CDR3 contains 14 residues. The V and J ends lost 3 bases and 6 bases, in that order; junction bases with no gene match: 9. Per germline, CDR1 SGDLS and CDR2 YYNGEE.